This T cell receptor (beta chain) is drawn from a study of T cell repertoires in ileal Crohn's disease (dated by TCRdb to the late 2010s). Regarding the research as a whole: The median duration of disease was about 7.3 years, and at the time of surgery roughly 36% of patients were active smokers. All patients had surgery for a complication: stricturing disease in about 60% and penetrating disease in roughly 40%. Roughly half of the patients were given postoperative therapy, with about 18 on anti-TNF agents and 11 to 12 on thiopurines. The TCR repertoire was analysed in fewer than 65 patients with Crohn's disease drawn from a prospective multicentre cohort. Running in parallel with the study was a multicentre cohort set up to find predictors of early endoscopic recurrence following ileocolonic resection. A Rutgeerts score above i0 was used to define endoscopic postoperative recurrence. A total of 170 or so mucosal samples from 57 patients were sequenced, collected from several sites on the surgical specimen and at postoperative endoscopy. On the study overall, not on this receptor specifically: Only a subgroup of patients, of unstated size, had mucosal CD4 and CD8 T cells sorted and sequenced. Higher high-frequency clone percentages at surgery were associated with endoscopic recurrence; all patients with clonality above 26.8% (18/57) had recurrence. A significantly higher proportion of clonal expansions was observed in active smokers at surgery than in non-smokers (about 25% vs 20%, p=0.02). More high-frequency clones were carried by sorted CD8 T cells than by CD4 T cells, suggesting that mucosal expansions were mainly CD8.

The CDR3 goes from the cysteine to the phenylalanine over 15 residues. Only CDR3 DNA remains: 45 bases, in frame from the first base. The germline V gene supplies CDR1 SGHTA and CDR2 FQGNSA. Compared with germline, V lacks 4 bases and J lacks 4 bases; bases without a gene match: 7. In the case of this clone: The antigen it recognizes is unknown. No much larger clonotype is one base removed from it; base qualities were not supplied.

Adults with ileal or ileocolonic Crohn's disease for whom ileocolonic resection was indicated were considered eligible. Whole ileal mucosal biopsies were kept frozen at -80 degrees C prior to DNA extraction. Genomic DNA was extracted from frozen whole biopsies with a TRizol-based method and quantified on a NanoDrop 2000 spectrophotometer. Around 500 nanograms of biopsy DNA per sample were submitted for commercial TCRB immunosequencing. CDR3 regions were amplified from genomic DNA by Adaptive Biotechnology using a two-step, amplification bias-controlled multiplex PCR. Primers for every V and J gene segment were used in the first PCR, and barcodes and Illumina adapters were added in the second PCR. An Illumina instrument was used to sequence the CDR3 libraries. Regarding the original processing steps: The analysis used both the pipelines supplied by the vendor and custom analysis of the raw data in R/Bioconductor with R version 3.3.0. Clonality, ranging from 0 to 1, was calculated as the inverse of the normalised Shannon entropy of all productive clones. High-frequency clones were defined as the share of the repertoire taken up by the top 100 clones, keeping only clones that passed a 95% confidence test. Repertoire diversity was measured with the Simpson index, and overlap between samples was measured with the Morisita-Horn index. The table comes from immuneACCESS by way of TCRdb, which keeps in-frame sequences with V and J called. Part of the clones is missing from these tables; in studies checked, under half for an unresolved V gene and the rest for unknown reasons. That table furnishes V, J and clone size, whereas the DNA furnished D and trimming. The sample table shows 30,000 to 35,000 clones, and over 75% are seen once. The ten largest clonotypes hold 15% to 20% of the sample.

The sequence was obtained from an adult with Crohn's disease. The chain is encoded by TRBV7-2 joined to TRBJ1-1, and 9 bases in between align with TRBD1. Specimen: ileal tissue. The nucleotide sequence reads TGTGCCAGCAGCTCGGACAGGGGATCGTTCACTGAAGCTTTCTTT. Translated, it reads CASSSDRGSFTEAFF.